This T cell receptor beta chain emerged from a study of OX40 agonist ivuxolimab in advanced cancers. Sequencing was performed with immunoSEQ multiplex PCR; in TCRdb, only in-frame clones are kept and a portion is missing. The profile covers roughly 100,000 clones, with 70% to 85% appearing a single time and 3% to 4% taken by the ten largest. This clone has a handful of counts. CDR1 and CDR2 (germline): ENHRY, SYGVKD. V was pared by 4 bases and J by 1 base, with 7 bases between. This CDR3 is 13 amino acids long. Sequenced here: CD4+ or CD8+ T cells sorted from blood, sampled in a trial of the OX40 agonist ivuxolimab. This sequence was found in an adult with an advanced solid tumor such as melanoma, head and neck, liver or kidney cancer. The chain has TRBV10-3 and TRBJ1-1; D is unclear. The CDR3 spells CAISAEGNTEAFF. Written as DNA, the CDR3 is TGTGCCATCAGTGCAGAGGGGAACACTGAAGCTTTCTTT.